This T cell receptor (beta chain) is drawn from a study of intratumoral heterogeneity in liver cancer. Early-stage hepatocellular carcinoma patients were treatment-naïve prior to resection. Sampled areas showed no macroscopic necrosis or hemorrhage. Between the trimmed V and J ends, which lost 2 bases and 2 bases, there was a span of 9 bases. Per the germline V gene, CDR1 is SGHTA and CDR2 is FQGNSA. The CDR3 has 14 amino acids. Here immunoSEQ multiplex PCR was the method, and the copy in TCRdb shows in-frame clones only, minus some. The profile shows 5,900 or so clones, around 72% of them singletons. Study-level points and caveats: The authors noted under-sampled tumor-infiltrating lymphocyte representation as a limitation.

This clone is a singleton in its sample. Its antigen is still unknown. Sequencing was performed on tumor-adjacent normal tissue, taken before any cancer treatment. This TCR derives from a man in his 70s with hepatocellular carcinoma. The genes are TRBV7-2 and TRBJ2-5; D unclear. This CDR3 is CASSLWLAQETQYF. The CDR3 nucleotides are TGTGCCAGCAGCTTATGGTTAGCACAAGAGACCCAGTACTTC.